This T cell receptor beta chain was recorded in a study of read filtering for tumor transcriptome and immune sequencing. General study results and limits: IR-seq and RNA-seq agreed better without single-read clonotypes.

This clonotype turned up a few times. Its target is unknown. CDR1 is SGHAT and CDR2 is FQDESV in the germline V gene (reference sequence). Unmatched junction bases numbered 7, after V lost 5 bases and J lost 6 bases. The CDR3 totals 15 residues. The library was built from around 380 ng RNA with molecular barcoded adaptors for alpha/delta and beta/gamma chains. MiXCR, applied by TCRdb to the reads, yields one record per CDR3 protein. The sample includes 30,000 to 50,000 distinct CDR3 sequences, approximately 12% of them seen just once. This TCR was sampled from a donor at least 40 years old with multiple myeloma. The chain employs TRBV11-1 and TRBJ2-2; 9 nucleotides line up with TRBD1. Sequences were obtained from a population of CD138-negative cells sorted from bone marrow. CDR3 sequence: CASSQRQGGAGELFF. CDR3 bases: TGTGCCAGCAGCCAGCGACAGGGGGGTGCCGGGGAGCTGTTTTTT. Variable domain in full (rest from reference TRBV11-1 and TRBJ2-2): EAEVAQSPRYKITEKSQAVAFWCDPISGHATLYWYRQILGQGPELLVQFQDESVVDDSQLPKDRFSAERLKGVDSTLKIQPAELGDSAMYLCASSQRQGGAGELFFGEGSRLTVL.